This T cell receptor (beta chain) was identified in a study of immune evolution from preneoplasia to lung adenocarcinoma. The study's findings and limits: KRAS-mutant nodules had the highest T cell clonality.

A word on this clone: Its matching antigen is unknown.

Sequenced by immunoSEQ multiplex PCR; TCRdb stores in-frame clones only, minus some. The sample carries under 8,000 clones, roughly 77% recorded once. The CDR3 is 16 amino acids. Germline loops: CDR1 SGHAT, CDR2 FQNNGV. Trimming removed 0 bases at V and 0 bases at J, with 10 bases between. The sample was FFPE minimally invasive lung adenocarcinoma tissue. The chain joins TRBV11-2 to TRBJ2-3; no firm D call. This TCR was recovered from a person in their 70s with lung adenocarcinoma. CDR3 nucleotides: TGTGCCAGCAGCTTAGATTTTGGGATGAGCACAGATACGCAGTATTTT. Translation gives CASSLDFGMSTDTQYF. Using reference TRBV11-2 and TRBJ2-3 for the parts outside the CDR3, the full variable domain is EAGVAQSPRYKIIEKRQSVAFWCNPISGHATLYWYQQILGQGPKLLIQFQNNGVVDDSQLPKDRFSAERLKGVDSTLKIQPAKLEDSAVYLCASSLDFGMSTDTQYFGPGTRLTVL.